This entry lists 10 T cell receptor beta chains sequenced from one sample in a study of response to subunit inactivated influenza vaccine. TCRdb called the RT-PCR reads again in MiXCR, with one record for every CDR3 protein. The sample yields over 650,000 distinct CDR3 sequences, around a sixth seen once. The material was PBMCs from blood, obtained more than 4 days after vaccination. The receptors were sampled from a man aged 50 or older who received an inactivated influenza vaccine.

Notes on this clonotype: Without the conserved terminal phenylalanine or tryptophan, this CDR3 likely stems from a read error. The chain joins TRBV27 to TRBJ2-7; 12 bases fit TRBD2. This CDR3 is built from 15 residues. V lost 8 bases and J lost 2; bases outside the gene matches: 7. Germline CDR1 is MNHEY and CDR2 is SMNVEV (reference sequence). CDR3 bases: TGTGCCAGCGGAATCCTAGCGGGAGGGACCTACGAGCAGTACTAC. This codes for CASGILAGGTYEQYY.

This chain connects TRBV20-1 to TRBJ1-2; D remains ambiguous. Germline loops: CDR1 DFQATT, CDR2 SNEGSKA (reference sequence). V was pared by 0 bases and J by 7 bases, with 6 bases between. This CDR3 comprises 11 residues. DNA for the CDR3: TGCAGTGCTAGAGATCTGGGTGGCTACACCTTC. Translating it yields CSARDLGGYTF.

The chain has TRBV7-2 and TRBJ1-1; the D gene is possibly TRBD1 (5 bases). Germline V CDR1 and CDR2: SGHTA, FQGNSA. Trimming took off 5 bases at V and 8 bases at J, with 18 bases between the two ends. This CDR3 spans 14 amino acids. The CDR3 sequence: CASSPRWGRREAFF. DNA of the CDR3: TGTGCCAGCAGCCCGAGGTGGGGCAGGAGGGAAGCTTTCTTT.

The chain uses TRBV4-3 and TRBJ2-4; D remains ambiguous. The germline gives CDR1 LGHNA, CDR2 YSLEER. The V end lost 1 base, the J end lost 0 bases, and 10 bases lay between the germline ends. This CDR3 has 16 amino acids. The CDR3, as DNA: TGCGCCAGCAGCCAAGGACTCAAACTAGCCAAAAACATTCAGTACTTC. This sequence encodes CASSQGLKLAKNIQYF.

The rearrangement links TRBV6-2 or TRBV6-3 to TRBJ2-7; maybe TRBD1 (5 bases). Germline loops: CDR1 MNHEY, CDR2 SVGEGT. CDR3 length: 15 amino acids. The V end lost 7 bases, the J end lost 1 base, and 17 bases lay between the germline ends. CDR3 sequence reads: CASIDTMGRSYEQYF. The CDR3 nucleotides read TGTGCCAGCATTGACACGATGGGGCGGTCCTACGAGCAGTACTTC.

This clonotype has only a few counts. V gene TRBV20-1 combines with J gene TRBJ2-5; no definite D call. The germline V gene has CDR1 DFQATT and CDR2 SNEGSKA (reference sequence). Trimming cost V 0 bases and J 5 bases, with 7 bases left between them. This CDR3 is 12 amino acids long. DNA for the CDR3: TGCAGTGCTAGAGATCACCGGGAGACCCAGTACTTC. Translating gives CSARDHRETQYF.

This clonotype was counted only a few times. This rearrangement joins TRBV5-1 to TRBJ2-7; tentatively, D is TRBD1 (7 bases). V was cut by 4 bases and J by 1 base, with 18 bases left in between. This CDR3 is built from 16 residues. Germline V gene sequence: CDR1 SGHRS, CDR2 YFSETQ. CDR3 nucleotides: TGCGCCAGCAGCGGCCTGGGGGGCAGGGGGTCCTACGAGCAGTACTTC. The encoded protein is CASSGLGGRGSYEQYF.

This clonotype was seen more than once but under ten times. The J gene is TRBJ1-1, the V gene TRBV4-1, with D tentatively TRBD1 (5 bases). The CDR3 consists of 15 residues. The germline V gene encodes CDR1 MGHRA and CDR2 YSYEKL. Between the trimmed V and J ends, which lost 4 bases and 3 bases, there was a span of 15 bases. CDR3 sequence reads: CASSPYRDPDTEAFF. As DNA, the CDR3 is TGCGCCAGCAGCCCTTACCGGGACCCCGACACTGAAGCTTTCTTT.

V is TRBV27 and J is TRBJ2-3, with no clear D. The CDR3 loop spans 14 amino acids. Trimming pared 3 bases from V and 3 bases from J, leaving 10 bases between. Germline loops: CDR1 MNHEY, CDR2 SMNVEV (reference sequence). The CDR3, as DNA: TGTGCCAGCAGTTTTTGGTCTGGGACAGATACGCAGTATTTT. Translating it yields CASSFWSGTDTQYF.

J is TRBJ1-5 and V is TRBV2, with 12 bases matching TRBD1. J was trimmed by 6 bases and V by 6 bases; bases with no gene match: 6. Germline V gene data show CDR1 as SNHLY and CDR2 as FYNNEI. CDR3 size: 15 residues. The CDR3 sequence: CASRGTGGDGQPQHF. The CDR3 DNA reads as TGTGCCAGCAGAGGGACAGGGGGCGATGGTCAGCCCCAGCATTTT.